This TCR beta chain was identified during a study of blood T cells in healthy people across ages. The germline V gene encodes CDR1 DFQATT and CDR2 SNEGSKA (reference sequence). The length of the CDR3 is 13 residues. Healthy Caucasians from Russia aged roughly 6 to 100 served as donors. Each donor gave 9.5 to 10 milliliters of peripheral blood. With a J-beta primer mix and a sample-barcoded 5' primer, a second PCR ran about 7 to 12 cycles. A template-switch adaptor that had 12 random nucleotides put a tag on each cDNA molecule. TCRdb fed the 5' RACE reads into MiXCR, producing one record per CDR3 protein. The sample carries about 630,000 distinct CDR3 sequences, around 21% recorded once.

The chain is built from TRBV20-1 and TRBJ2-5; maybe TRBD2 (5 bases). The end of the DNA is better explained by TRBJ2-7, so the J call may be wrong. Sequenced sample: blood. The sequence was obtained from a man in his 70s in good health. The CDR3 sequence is CSASSGKTYEQYF. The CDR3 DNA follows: TGCAGTGCTAGCTCGGGAAAGACCTACGAGCAGTACTTC.